This T cell receptor beta chain stems from a study of blood T cell repertoires in COVID-19. CDR3 length: 15 amino acids. With 0 bases removed from V and 0 bases from J, the gap between germline ends came to 6 bases. From germline, CDR1 is SGHRS and CDR2 YFSETQ. Using immunoSEQ multiplex PCR, the repertoire was profiled, and TCRdb retains in-frame clones only, with some absent. The sample lists hundreds of thousands of clones, 85% to 90% occurring once. The clonotype comes from a man aged 35-49 years who had recovered from COVID-19. The sequencing input was PBMCs or T cells enriched from blood (not recorded which). V is TRBV5-1 and J is TRBJ2-2; D ambiguous. The CDR3 sequence is CASSLGRANTGELFF. The DNA of the CDR3 is TGCGCCAGCAGCTTGGGACGGGCGAACACCGGGGAGCTGTTTTTT.